These 22 T cell receptor beta chains came from one sample sequenced in a study of blood T cell repertoires in COVID-19. Produced via immunoSEQ multiplex PCR; TCRdb's table is partial and in-frame only. The sample shows under 100,000 clones, roughly 80% of them seen only once. Sequencing was performed on peripheral blood. Receptors were obtained from an elderly man with active or convalescent COVID-19.

A single count supports this clone. V usage is TRBV10-3 and J usage is TRBJ2-2; D not resolved. The germline CDR1 and CDR2 sequences are ENHRY and SYGVKD. CDR3 size: 12 residues. Trimming took 10 bases from V and 1 from J, leaving 7 bases between them. CDR3 bases: TGTGCCACCCAGGAGAACACCGGGGAGCTGTTTTTT. Protein product: CATQENTGELFF.

V usage is TRBV5-6 and J usage is TRBJ1-3; perhaps TRBD1 as D (5 bases). Trimming took 4 bases from V and 0 from J, leaving 20 bases between them. This CDR3 comprises 18 residues. Germline CDR1 is SGHDT and CDR2 is YYEEEE. The CDR3 protein is CASSTQGSRILSGNTIYF. DNA of the CDR3: TGTGCCAGCAGCACTCAGGGTTCACGGATCCTCTCTGGAAACACCATATATTTT.

This rearrangement joins TRBV15 to TRBJ2-2; D gene unclear. The germline V gene encodes CDR1 LNHNV and CDR2 YYDKDF (reference sequence). The ends were cut back, 1 base at V and 6 bases at J, with 6 bases in the middle. This CDR3 has 13 amino acids. This CDR3 is CATSRVPAGELFF. For the CDR3, the DNA is TGTGCCACCAGCAGAGTCCCGGCCGGGGAGCTGTTTTTT.

The gene calls are TRBV7-8 and TRBJ2-7; 8 positions match TRBD2. The ends lost 0 bases at V and 0 bases at J; junction bases unmatched: 7. CDR3 size: 17 residues. Germline V lookup: CDR1 SGHVS, CDR2 FQNEAQ. The CDR3 region is CASSLAGSGGFSYEQYF. CDR3 DNA sequence: TGTGCCAGCAGCTTAGCGGGGAGCGGGGGCTTCTCCTACGAGCAGTACTTC. The full variable domain, with the rest looked up from reference TRBV7-8 and TRBJ2-7, is GAGVSQSPRYKVAKRGQDVALRCDPISGHVSLFWYQQALGQGPEFLTYFQNEAQLDKSGLPSDRFFAERPEGSVSTLKIQRTQQEDSAVYLCASSLAGSGGFSYEQYFGPGTRLTVT.

V is TRBV7-2 and J is TRBJ2-1; 11 nucleotides agree with TRBD2. Germline V CDR1 and CDR2: SGHTA, FQGNSA. The CDR3 has 16 residues. The trim removed 7 bases at V and 9 bases at J, leaving 14 bases unmatched. CDR3 amino acids: CASTFSGGEGVSEQFF. CDR3 sequence (DNA): TGTGCCAGCACCTTTAGCGGGGGGGAGGGTGTAAGTGAGCAGTTCTTC.

This clone was seen only a few times. This chain connects TRBV9 to TRBJ1-3; D gene ambiguous. V dropped 1 base and J dropped 2 bases, with 13 bases sitting between them. Per the germline V gene, CDR1 is SGDLS and CDR2 is YYNGEE. The CDR3 is 16 residues long. This CDR3 reads CASSVTAGGPGNTIYF. In DNA, the CDR3 is TGTGCCAGCAGCGTAACGGCGGGAGGTCCTGGAAACACCATATATTTT. Combining the CDR3 with reference TRBV9 and TRBJ1-3 gives the whole variable domain DSGVTQTPKHLITATGQRVTLRCSPRSGDLSVYWYQQSLDQGLQFLIQYYNGEERAKGNILERFSAQQFPDLHSELNLSSLELGDSALYFCASSVTAGGPGNTIYFGEGSWLTVV.

V usage is TRBV5-1 and J usage is TRBJ2-1; TRBD2 matches at 7 bases. The CDR3 has 14 amino acids. Germline V gene sequence: CDR1 SGHRS, CDR2 YFSETQ. V was clipped by 4 bases and J by 8 bases; unmatched bases: 9. CDR3 amino acids: CASSGAGRVDEQFF. The CDR3 DNA is TGCGCCAGCAGCGGAGCGGGGAGGGTGGATGAGCAGTTCTTC.

The V and J genes are TRBV2 and TRBJ2-3; D possibly corresponds to TRBD2 (6 bases). V lost 6 bases, J lost 3 bases, and 10 bases lay in between. CDR3 size: 13 residues. Germline V gene data show CDR1 as SNHLY and CDR2 as FYNNEI. In nucleotides, the CDR3 is TGTGCCAGCAGGGGGGAGGTTACAGATACGCAGTATTTT. Translated, it gives CASRGEVTDTQYF.

This clone was seen only a few times. The rearrangement joins TRBV3-1 (or the pseudogene TRBV3-2) to TRBJ2-4; 8 bases are shared with TRBD2. This CDR3 is 17 amino acids long. The V gene end was trimmed by 0 bases and the J gene end by 3 bases; junction bases not matched to a gene: 7. Germline assignment: CDR1 LGHDT and CDR2 YNNKEL (reference sequence). CDR3 DNA: TGTGCCAGCAGCCAAGATAGGGCGGGGGGAGGCAAAAACATTCAGTACTTC. Its protein product is CASSQDRAGGGKNIQYF.

The chain joins TRBV10-3 to TRBJ1-5; D is uncertain. The CDR3 covers 13 residues. V was clipped by 2 bases and J by 2 bases, with 4 bases between them. Germline lookup yields CDR1 ENHRY and CDR2 SYGVKD. CDR3 nucleotides: TGTGCCATCAGTGAGAGAGGCAATCAGCCCCAGCATTTT. Amino acid sequence: CAISERGNQPQHF.

This sequence joins TRBV2 and TRBJ2-1; TRBD2 matches 13 bases. This CDR3 region has 15 residues. The germline CDR1 and CDR2 sequences are SNHLY and FYNNEI. Losses at the gene ends were 4 bases for V and 7 bases for J; bases not matched to a gene: 4. CDR3 nucleotides: TGTGCCAGCAGTGGGGGACTAGCGGGACCTAATGAGCAGTTCTTC. Translation: CASSGGLAGPNEQFF.

There are many counts of this clone. The chain is built from TRBV7-2 and TRBJ2-7; D is possibly TRBD2 (7 bases). With 5 bases removed from V and 6 bases from J, the gap between germline ends came to 14 bases. The germline V gene encodes CDR1 SGHTA and CDR2 FQGNSA. The CDR3 runs to 13 residues. CDR3 sequence reads: CASSIGGRAEQYF. The CDR3 coding sequence is TGTGCCAGCAGCATAGGGGGGAGGGCCGAGCAGTACTTC.

The chain recombines TRBV7-8 with TRBJ1-2; the D gene is possibly TRBD1 (6 bases). Trimming pared 0 bases from V and 6 bases from J, leaving 14 bases between. Germline V gene data show CDR1 as SGHVS and CDR2 as FQNEAQ. The CDR3 contains 15 residues. In DNA form, the CDR3 reads TGTGCCAGCAGCTTAGCAGAGAACAGGGTTCATGGCTACACCTTC. Amino acids: CASSLAENRVHGYTF. Combining the CDR3 with reference TRBV7-8 and TRBJ1-2 gives the whole variable domain GAGVSQSPRYKVAKRGQDVALRCDPISGHVSLFWYQQALGQGPEFLTYFQNEAQLDKSGLPSDRFFAERPEGSVSTLKIQRTQQEDSAVYLCASSLAENRVHGYTFGSGTRLTVV.

V is TRBV5-1 and J is TRBJ1-4; D is unresolved. The length of the CDR3 is 13 residues. Germline V gene lookup returns CDR1 SGHRS and CDR2 YFSETQ. Trimming cost V 4 bases and J 3 bases, with 7 bases left between them. In nucleotides, the CDR3 is TGCGCCAGCAGCCCGGGTGCTAATGAAAAACTGTTTTTT. Translating gives CASSPGANEKLFF.

This chain uses TRBV5-1 with TRBJ2-3, with a tentative D call TRBD2 (5 bases). Trimming left V 2 bases short and J 2 bases short, with 9 bases between. CDR1 and CDR2 from the germline V gene are SGHRS and YFSETQ. The CDR3 covers 14 residues. The CDR3 sequence: CASSFEGSTDTQYF. The CDR3 bases are TGCGCCAGCAGCTTCGAGGGCTCCACAGATACGCAGTATTTT.

The chain carries TRBV7-2 and TRBJ2-5; TRBD2 agrees at 11 bases. CDR1 is SGHTA and CDR2 is FQGNSA in the germline V gene. The CDR3 has 15 residues. V shed 5 bases and J 1 base; nucleotides not matched to a gene: 3. CDR3 sequence reads: CASSLTSGGQETQYF. The CDR3 coding sequence is TGTGCCAGCAGCCTAACTAGCGGGGGCCAAGAGACCCAGTACTTC. Complete variable domain (other parts from reference TRBV7-2 and TRBJ2-5): GAGVSQSPSNKVTEKGKDVELRCDPISGHTALYWYRQSLGQGLEFLIYFQGNSAPDKSGLPSDRFSAERTGGSVSTLTIQRTQQEDSAVYLCASSLTSGGQETQYFGPGTRLLVL.

The chain has TRBV2 and TRBJ1-4; TRBD1 is a possible D gene (5 bases). The CDR3 sequence is 13 residues long. The V gene lost 3 bases and the J gene lost 8 bases, with 10 bases spanning the gap. Germline values: CDR1 SNHLY, CDR2 FYNNEI. The CDR3 DNA reads as TGTGCCAGCAGTGATGGGGGGGACGAAAAACTGTTTTTT. Amino acids: CASSDGGDEKLFF.

The V and J genes are TRBV5-1 and TRBJ1-3; unclear D gene. Germline loops: CDR1 SGHRS, CDR2 YFSETQ. The V end was cut by 0 bases, the J end by 0 bases, with 7 bases between. This CDR3 has 15 amino acids. The CDR3 loop is CASSLGASSGNTIYF. The CDR3 nucleotides read TGCGCCAGCAGCTTGGGGGCAAGCTCTGGAAACACCATATATTTT.

The gene calls are TRBV5-1 and TRBJ2-1; TRBD1 aligns across 7 bases. The V gene's germline CDR1 is SGHRS and CDR2 YFSETQ. CDR3 length equals 15 residues. V shed 1 base and J 2 bases; nucleotides not matched to a gene: 3. CDR3 coding DNA: TGCGCCAGCAGCTTGTTCCAGGGGGCCTACAATGAGCAGTTCTTC. Protein sequence: CASSLFQGAYNEQFF.

This sequence joins TRBV7-9 and TRBJ1-5, with D possibly being TRBD1 (5 bases). The CDR3 length is 13 residues. Germline V gene data show CDR1 as SEHNR and CDR2 as FQNEAQ (reference sequence). V was trimmed by 3 bases and J by 4 bases, leaving 7 bases between them. The CDR3 coding sequence is TGTGCCAGCAGCTTCCAGGGAAATCAGCCCCAGCATTTT. Protein sequence: CASSFQGNQPQHF.

The chain is built from TRBV19 and TRBJ2-7; D might be TRBD2 (5 bases). V was shortened by 3 bases and J by 4 bases, with 13 bases between the two germline ends. The CDR3 totals 14 residues. In germline, CDR1 is LNHDA, CDR2 SQIVND (reference sequence). The CDR3 region has the DNA TGTGCCAGTAGTATGCGGGTCTATAGTTACGAGCAGTACTTC. It yields the protein CASSMRVYSYEQYF. Based on the CDR3 plus reference TRBV19 and TRBJ2-7, the full variable domain is DGGITQSPKYLFRKEGQNVTLSCEQNLNHDAMYWYRQDPGQGLRLIYYSQIVNDFQKGDIAEGYSVSREKKESFPLTVTSAQKNPTAFYLCASSMRVYSYEQYFGPGTRLTVT.

In its sample, this clone was seen a few times. The chain links TRBV10-3 to TRBJ2-5; a weak D match, TRBD1 (5 bases). Trimming shortened V by 2 bases and J by 1 base, and 5 bases separated the two germline ends. The CDR3 spans 13 residues. Germline V gives CDR1 ENHRY, CDR2 SYGVKD. CDR3 protein: CAISEDSQETQYF. The CDR3 DNA reads as TGTGCCATCAGTGAGGACAGCCAAGAGACCCAGTACTTC.